This T cell receptor (beta chain) was documented in a study of CD8 T cells in ankylosing spondylitis. Study outcomes and limitations: Blood from ankylosing spondylitis patients appeared to carry a characteristic roughly 8-variant TCR beta motif. According to the report, clones linked to the disease were significantly enriched in matched synovial fluid samples taken from ankylosing spondylitis patients.

One entry per CDR3 protein results from TCRdb running MiXCR on the 5' RACE reads. In the table there are 300,000 to 350,000 distinct CDR3 sequences, over 12% of which are singletons. This clonotype was observed a few times. What it recognizes is unknown. Germline V CDR1 and CDR2: SGHRS, YFSETQ. The V gene end was trimmed by 3 bases and the J gene end by 7 bases; junction bases not matched to a gene: 13. CDR3 size: 16 residues. The origin of this receptor is a male donor with ankylosing spondylitis or in good health (not recorded which). The rearrangement uses TRBV5-1 and TRBJ1-2; 9 nucleotides match TRBD1. Sequencing input: blood, either unsorted or a sorted T cell fraction (not recorded which). CDR3 amino acids: CASSSMPGQGIGGYTF. Written as DNA, the CDR3 is TGCGCCAGCAGCTCTATGCCGGGACAGGGAATAGGTGGCTACACCTTC. The variable domain in full, completed from reference TRBV5-1 and TRBJ1-2, reads KAGVTQTPRYLIKTRGQQVTLSCSPISGHRSVSWYQQTPGQGLQFLFEYFSETQRNKGNFPGRFSGRQFSNSRSEMNVSTLELGDSALYLCASSSMPGQGIGGYTFGSGTRLTVV.